This T cell receptor (beta chain) is drawn from a study of CD8 T cells in ankylosing spondylitis. As regards this clonotype: Its antigen remains unidentified.

TCRdb reprocessed the 5' RACE reads with MiXCR, giving one entry per CDR3 protein. Among 240,000 or so distinct CDR3 sequences listed, around 11% were seen once. Notes on the study in general: Clones tied to disease were said to be significantly enriched in matched ankylosing spondylitis synovial fluid.

The TCR originated in a male donor with ankylosing spondylitis or in good health (not recorded which). The sequenced sample was blood, either unsorted or a sorted T cell fraction (not recorded which).

For the CDR3, the DNA is TGTGCCAGCAGTTATCTACGGACAGGGGTCTTAACCTACGAGCAGTACTTC. Its translation: CASSYLRTGVLTYEQYF. The chain joins TRBV2 to TRBJ2-7; 9 bases fit TRBD1. This CDR3 is 17 amino acids long. CDR1 and CDR2 (germline): SNHLY, FYNNEI. The ends lost 5 bases at V and 2 bases at J; junction bases unmatched: 13. Together with reference TRBV2 and TRBJ2-7, the CDR3 gives the full variable domain: EPEVTQTPSHQVTQMGQEVILRCVPISNHLYFYWYRQILGQKVEFLVSFYNNEISEKSEIFDDQFSVERPDGSNFTLKIRSTKLEDSAMYFCASSYLRTGVLTYEQYFGPGTRLTVT.